The 30 T cell receptor beta chains below all came from one sample that was sequenced in a study of post-analysis software for immune sequencing data (dated by TCRdb to about 2015). The time point label here, explained by the study, means: second blood draw from one MS patient after hematopoietic stem cell transplantation. The library relied on PCR. Sequencing was performed on an Illumina HiSeq 2500. To reduce PCR and sequencing biases, unique molecular identifiers were incorporated into the TCR beta cDNA libraries. Starting from the raw public reads, TCRdb applied fastp trimming at Q25, assembled clones with MiXCR and retained in-frame beta chains. All rows with the same CDR3 protein become a single entry with the most common DNA and genes. The sample table records about 160,000 distinct CDR3 sequences; about 36% of these occur just once. In total, the top ten clones hold 28% of the sample. The sequences come from blood, collected after autologous hematopoietic stem cell transplantation. These receptors all come from a girl aged 10 to 17 with multiple sclerosis. Donor details come from another sample of the same person, matched by shared clones.

With respect to this clonotype: The junction departs from the called germline gene at one end, perhaps through a read error. DNA of the CDR3: TGTACCAGTAGGCGCTGGGGCCGGGGGCCGAACTACGAGCAGTACTTC. Its translation is CTSRRWGRGPNYEQYF. This chain connects TRBV11-2 to TRBJ2-7; D possibly matches TRBD1 or TRBD2 (6 bases each). The germline gives CDR1 SGHAT, CDR2 FQNNGV. This CDR3 is built from 16 residues.

The genes are TRBV11-2 and TRBJ2-1; no firm D call. V was cut by 7 bases and J by 12 bases, with 19 bases left in between. The CDR3 is 13 residues long. Germline CDR1 SGHAT, CDR2 FQNNGV. The CDR3 DNA sequence: TGTGCCAGCACCTCTACCTCTCCTCATGGGCAGTTCTTC. Translated: CASTSTSPHGQFF.

There are a few counts of this clonotype. The V gene is TRBV11-3, the J gene TRBJ2-1, with 9 nucleotides matching TRBD2. Germline assignment: CDR1 SGHNT and CDR2 YENEEA. J lost 1 base, V lost 5 bases, and 3 bases had no gene match. The CDR3 has 15 residues. The CDR3 sequence is CASSPLAGSYNEQFF. DNA of the CDR3: TGTGCCAGCAGCCCGCTAGCGGGATCCTACAATGAGCAGTTCTTC.

This clonotype has just a few counts. V and J are TRBV5-1 and TRBJ2-7, with 14 bases lining up with TRBD2. Germline assignment: CDR1 SGHRS and CDR2 YFSETQ. CDR3 length: 15 residues. The junction had 5 bases not matched to a gene; V was cut back by 4 bases and J by 5 bases. CDR3 nucleotide sequence: TGCGCCAGCAGCAGGGGACTAGCGGGAGTCCACGAGCAGTACTTC. Its protein product is CASSRGLAGVHEQYF.

This clonotype was counted a few times. The chain employs TRBV12-3 or TRBV12-4 and TRBJ1-2; 7 nucleotides line up with TRBD1. The CDR3 is 13 residues long. Trimming took 5 bases from V and 7 from J; bases not matched to a gene: 7. The CDR3 nucleotides read TGTGCCAGCAGTCTTCGACAGGGCTCTGGCTACACCTTC. Translation gives CASSLRQGSGYTF.

This clonotype has more than one count but fewer than ten. The chain combines TRBV12-3 or TRBV12-4 with TRBJ1-5, with a tentative D call TRBD1 (6 bases). Trimming removed 5 bases from V and 0 bases from J, with 14 bases in between. This CDR3 has 16 residues. The CDR3 DNA sequence: TGTGCCAGCAGTCCAAGGACAGACTATAGCAATCAGCCCCAGCATTTT. As protein: CASSPRTDYSNQPQHF.

About this clonotype itself: Its ends do not fully match the called genes, so a read error is possible. V gene TRBV29-1 combines with J gene TRBJ2-1, with D hard to call. Per the germline V gene, CDR1 is SQVTM and CDR2 is ANQGSEA. The CDR3 contains 10 residues. CDR3 residues: CSVDHNERFF. The CDR3 DNA reads TGCAGCGTTGACCACAATGAGCGGTTCTTC.

This clonotype was seen repeatedly, ten times or more. The chain recombines TRBV29-1 with TRBJ2-5; D possibly corresponds to TRBD2 (5 bases). Germline loops: CDR1 SQVTM, CDR2 ANQGSEA. This CDR3 spans 13 amino acids. Trimming removed 3 bases at V and 5 bases at J, with 13 bases between. The CDR3 nucleotides read TGCAGCGTTGATGAGGGTAGCCCGGAGACCCAGTACTTC. Translation gives CSVDEGSPETQYF.

About this clonotype: This may be a read error: a much more frequent sequence differs by one nucleotide. The genes are TRBV20-1 and TRBJ2-5; 10 nucleotides agree with TRBD1. Unmatched junction bases numbered 6, after V lost 5 bases and J lost 0 bases. Germline V CDR1 and CDR2: DFQATT, SNEGSKA (reference sequence). This CDR3 contains 15 residues. The CDR3 sequence is CSADPGTGDQETQYF. The CDR3 bases are TGCAGTGCTGATCCCGGGACAGGGGACCAAGAGACCCAGTACTTC.

The chain combines TRBV3-1 with TRBJ1-5, with a possible D match to TRBD1 (5 bases). CDR1 is LGHDT, CDR2 YNNKEL, per germline (reference sequence). V was clipped by 0 bases and J by 6 bases, with 12 bases between them. The CDR3 spans 15 residues. CDR3 DNA: TGTGCCAGCAGCCAAGATCGGGGGGAGGGTCAGCCCCAGCATTTT. Translation: CASSQDRGEGQPQHF. The variable domain in full, with the rest retrieved from reference TRBV3-1 and TRBJ1-5, is DTAVSQTPKYLVTQMGNDKSIKCEQNLGHDTMYWYKQDSKKFLKIMFSYNNKELIINETVPNRFSPKSPDKAHLNLHINSLELGDSAVYFCASSQDRGEGQPQHFGDGTRLSIL.

This clonotype has only a few counts. J is TRBJ2-7 and V is TRBV7-6, with D perhaps TRBD2 (6 bases). CDR1 and CDR2 (germline): SGHVS, FNYEAQ. Trimming removed 4 bases from V and 6 bases from J, with 13 bases in between. The CDR3 has 13 residues. CDR3 amino acids: CASSYYRGGEQYF. The CDR3 bases are TGTGCCAGCAGCTACTATAGGGGAGGCGAGCAGTACTTC. The full variable domain, its missing parts supplied by reference TRBV7-6 and TRBJ2-7, is GAGVSQSPRYKVTKRGQDVALRCDPISGHVSLYWYRQALGQGPEFLTYFNYEAQQDKSGLPNDRFSAERPEGSISTLTIQRTEQRDSAMYRCASSYYRGGEQYFGPGTRLTVT.

The gene calls are TRBV6-5 and TRBJ2-7; TRBD1 matches at 9 bases. V shed 5 bases, J shed 6 bases, and the junction held 5 bases outside the gene matches. CDR1 and CDR2 from the germline V gene are MNHEY and SVGAGI. The CDR3 loop spans 13 amino acids. The CDR3: CASSQTGGGEQYF. CDR3 in DNA: TGTGCCAGCAGTCAGACAGGGGGAGGCGAGCAGTACTTC.

J is TRBJ2-5 and V is TRBV12-3 or TRBV12-4; a weak D match, TRBD1 (5 bases). The CDR3 consists of 16 residues. V gave up 5 bases and J gave up 3 bases, with 19 bases separating them. The CDR3 nucleotides are TGTGCCAGCAGTCTGTCAAAGGGAAGGGGCAAAGAGACCCAGTACTTC. Translated, it gives CASSLSKGRGKETQYF.

V gene TRBV20-1 combines with J gene TRBJ1-6, with unresolved D. V shed 6 bases and J shed 7 bases, with 22 bases lying between them. This CDR3 spans 16 amino acids. CDR1 is DFQATT, CDR2 SNEGSKA, per germline (reference sequence). CDR3 amino acids: CSAAPLPGTGNSPLHF. The DNA of the CDR3 is TGCAGTGCCGCACCACTCCCGGGTACGGGGAATTCACCCCTCCACTTT.

The chain uses TRBV29-1 and TRBJ1-2; D gene uncertain. Germline-derived CDR1 and CDR2 are SQVTM and ANQGSEA. Deletions cut 1 base from V and 4 bases from J, with 13 bases between. The CDR3 is made up of 14 amino acids. The CDR3 sequence: CSVEGSPGIYGYTF. The CDR3 DNA follows: TGCAGCGTTGAAGGGAGTCCGGGTATCTATGGCTACACCTTC.

The genes are TRBV6-5 and TRBJ2-7, with 11 bases aligning to TRBD2. Trimming removed 4 bases from V and 7 bases from J; junction bases left unmatched: 3. CDR1 MNHEY and CDR2 SVGAGI come from the germline V gene. CDR3 size: 13 residues. The CDR3 loop reads CASSWRTSGEQYF. CDR3 nucleotide sequence: TGTGCCAGCAGTTGGCGGACTAGCGGGGAGCAGTACTTC.

DNA for the CDR3: TGTGCCAGCACAAACAGGGACGACTATGGCTACACCTTC. Translation gives CASTNRDDYGYTF. J is TRBJ1-2 and V is TRBV18, with TRBD1 as a possible D gene (6 bases). Trimming left V 8 bases short and J 3 bases short, with 13 bases between. This CDR3 is built from 13 residues. Per the germline V gene, CDR1 is KGHSH and CDR2 is LQKENI.

The chain is built from TRBV13 and TRBJ2-3, with 8 bases aligning to TRBD1. With 4 bases clipped from V and 2 bases from J, the junction kept 5 bases outside the gene matches. The CDR3 covers 15 residues. Germline loops: CDR1 PRHDT, CDR2 FYEKMQ (reference sequence). The CDR3 DNA follows: TGTGCCAGCAGCTCCCAGGACAGGGACACAGATACGCAGTATTTT. Its translation is CASSSQDRDTDTQYF.

V is TRBV13 and J is TRBJ2-3; the D gene is possibly TRBD2 (7 bases). Germline values: CDR1 PRHDT, CDR2 FYEKMQ (reference sequence). This CDR3 region has 15 residues. Trimming stripped 0 bases from V and 10 bases from J, with 17 bases between. The CDR3 is CASSLGVGGPFAQYF. The CDR3 DNA reads as TGTGCCAGCAGCTTAGGGGTGGGGGGGCCTTTTGCGCAGTATTTT. The full variable domain, in which reference TRBV13 and TRBJ2-3 provide the parts outside the CDR3, is AAGVIQSPRHLIKEKRETATLKCYPIPRHDTVYWYQQGPGQDPQFLISFYEKMQSDKGSIPDRFSAQQFSDYHSELNMSSLELGDSALYFCASSLGVGGPFAQYFGPGTRLTVL.

This clonotype was recorded at least ten times. This chain uses TRBV18 with TRBJ1-2; a possible D gene is TRBD1 (5 bases). Trimming left V 6 bases short and J 5 bases short, with 13 bases between. This CDR3 region has 13 residues. Germline loops: CDR1 KGHSH, CDR2 LQKENI. This CDR3 is CASSALGDYGYTF. CDR3 nucleotides: TGTGCCAGCTCCGCCCTGGGGGATTATGGCTACACCTTC.

CDR3 loop: CASSSIAVAYNEQFF. The CDR3 DNA reads as TGTGCCAGCAGTTCCATAGCGGTAGCCTACAATGAGCAGTTCTTC. The chain couples TRBV27 to TRBJ2-1, with D possibly TRBD2 on 6 matching bases. This CDR3 spans 15 amino acids. V was cut by 4 bases and J by 2 bases, with 12 bases left in between. Germline V CDR1 and CDR2: MNHEY, SMNVEV (reference sequence).

The chain links TRBV24-1 to TRBJ2-7, with unresolved D. This CDR3 contains 14 residues. Germline lookup yields CDR1 KGHDR and CDR2 SFDVKD. Between the trimmed V and J ends, which lost 2 bases and 5 bases, there was a span of 12 bases. The CDR3 DNA follows: TGTGCCACCAGTGATTACGTTAGGATGGACGAGCAGTACTTC. Amino acid sequence: CATSDYVRMDEQYF.

The rearrangement joins TRBV6-5 to TRBJ2-2; 11 nucleotides line up with TRBD2. The CDR3 contains 16 residues. V lost 7 bases to trimming and J lost 1 base; unmatched junction nucleotides: 5. Germline V gene sequence: CDR1 MNHEY, CDR2 SVGAGI. CDR3 bases: TGTGCCAGCACCCCGGGACTAGCGGTGAACACCGGGGAGCTGTTTTTT. As protein: CASTPGLAVNTGELFF.

The V gene is TRBV6-2 or TRBV6-3, the J gene TRBJ2-1, with 7 positions matching TRBD1. The CDR3 runs 13 residues. Per the germline V gene, CDR1 is MNHEY and CDR2 is SVGEGT. J was trimmed by 4 bases and V by 5 bases; bases with no gene match: 2. The CDR3 nucleotides are TGTGCCAGCAGTGACAGGGCTTACAATGAGCAGTTCTTC. Its protein product is CASSDRAYNEQFF.

The chain combines TRBV27 with TRBJ2-5, with D uncertain. Germline loops: CDR1 MNHEY, CDR2 SMNVEV (reference sequence). V was clipped by 4 bases and J by 10 bases, with 19 bases between them. The CDR3 runs 14 residues. The CDR3 region has the DNA TGTGCCAGCAGTTCAACCCGGCCGCCCGCGGACCAGTACTTC. Amino acids: CASSSTRPPADQYF.

The rearrangement joins TRBV7-3 to TRBJ2-7, with 9 bases matching TRBD2. The CDR3 length is 15 residues. V shed 2 bases, J shed 0 bases, and the junction held 2 bases outside the gene matches. Per germline, CDR1 SGHTA and CDR2 FQGTGA. The CDR3 nucleotides are TGTGCCAGCAGCTTAGCGGGAGGGGTCTCCTACGAGCAGTACTTC. Encoded protein: CASSLAGGVSYEQYF.

This sequence joins TRBV6-5 and TRBJ2-5, with TRBD2 as a possible D gene (5 bases). The CDR3 covers 13 residues. Deletions cut 6 bases from V and 11 bases from J, with 19 bases between. Per the germline V gene, CDR1 is MNHEY and CDR2 is SVGAGI. The CDR3 region has the DNA TGTGCCAGCAGCCCGAGAGGGCAGGATGAGCAGTACTTC. It translates to CASSPRGQDEQYF.

The V call is TRBV5-1, the J call TRBJ2-5, with 10 bases lining up with TRBD1. Germline V CDR1 and CDR2: SGHRS, YFSETQ. This CDR3 contains 14 residues. Germline trimming cut 2 bases from V and 5 bases from J; bases unmatched to any gene: 3. In DNA, the CDR3 is TGCGCCAGCAGCTTAGGGACAGGGGTTGAGACCCAGTACTTC. This encodes CASSLGTGVETQYF.

In DNA, the CDR3 is TGCAGTGCTAAGACAGGGGCAATGTATGGCTACACCTTC. It is translated as CSAKTGAMYGYTF. The chain links TRBV20-1 to TRBJ1-2; 8 positions agree with TRBD1. Per germline, CDR1 DFQATT and CDR2 SNEGSKA (reference sequence). Trimming removed 4 bases from V and 5 bases from J; junction bases left unmatched: 6. This CDR3 region has 13 residues.

This clonotype was counted many times. This sequence joins TRBV12-3 or TRBV12-4 and TRBJ2-3, with D perhaps given as TRBD1 or TRBD2 (7 bases each). Trimming took off 0 bases at V and 6 bases at J, with 10 bases between the two ends. This CDR3 spans 14 amino acids. CDR3 bases: TGTGCCAGCAGTTTAGCGGGAGGGGGCGATACGCAGTATTTT. It encodes CASSLAGGGDTQYF.